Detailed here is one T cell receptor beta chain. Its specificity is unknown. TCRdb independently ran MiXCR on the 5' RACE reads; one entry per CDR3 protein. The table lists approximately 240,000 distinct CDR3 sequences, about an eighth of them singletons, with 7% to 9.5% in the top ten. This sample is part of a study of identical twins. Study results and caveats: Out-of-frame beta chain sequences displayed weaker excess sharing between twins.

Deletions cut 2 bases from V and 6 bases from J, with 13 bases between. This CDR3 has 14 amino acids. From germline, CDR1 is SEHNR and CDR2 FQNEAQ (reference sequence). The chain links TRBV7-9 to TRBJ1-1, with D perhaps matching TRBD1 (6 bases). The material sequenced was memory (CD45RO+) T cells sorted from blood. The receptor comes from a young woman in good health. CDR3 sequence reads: CASSLQGLSSEAFF. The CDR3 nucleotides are TGTGCCAGCAGCTTACAGGGGTTGTCCTCTGAAGCTTTCTTT.